One and the same sample provided the 6 T cell receptor beta chains below, sequenced in a study of blood T cell repertoires in COVID-19 (dated by TCRdb to the early 2020s). The library was obtained by the immunoSEQ multiplex PCR assay. The table was pulled from immuneACCESS by TCRdb, which kept in-frame rearrangements only. Such tables lose some clones; where checked, under half of the loss comes from unresolved V genes, and the rest has no known cause. This sample lists hundreds of thousands of clones; about nine tenths were detected once. Around 1.7% of the sample lies in the top ten. Sequences were obtained from PBMCs or T cells enriched from blood (not recorded which). The receptors were sampled from a man aged 35-49 years who had recovered from COVID-19.

V usage is TRBV7-2 and J usage is TRBJ1-5; 10 nucleotides match TRBD1. CDR1 and CDR2 from the germline V gene are SGHTA and FQGNSA. CDR3 length: 17 amino acids. V dropped 0 bases and J dropped 1; count of bases not matched to a gene: 3. The CDR3 region has the DNA TGTGCCAGCAGCTTAGCGACAGGGGGCTGGAGCAATCAGCCCCAGCATTTT. Protein: CASSLATGGWSNQPQHF.

The chain combines TRBV27 with TRBJ2-3; 10 bases match TRBD1. The germline CDR1 and CDR2 sequences are MNHEY and SMNVEV (reference sequence). J lost 2 bases, V lost 1 base, and 3 bases had no gene match. The CDR3 has 16 residues. The CDR3 sequence: CASSLFGTGATDTQYF. CDR3 sequence (DNA): TGTGCCAGCAGTTTATTCGGGACAGGGGCCACAGATACGCAGTATTTT.

This clone was observed once. V usage is TRBV6-2 or TRBV6-3 and J usage is TRBJ2-1; TRBD1 aligns across 9 bases. V gave up 2 bases and J gave up 8 bases; unmatched junction bases: 7. The CDR3 length is 15 residues. CDR1 is MNHEY and CDR2 is SVGEGT in the germline V gene. The CDR3 DNA is TGTGCCAGCAGTTACCCCGTAGGGACAGGGTATGAGCAGTTCTTC. It translates to CASSYPVGTGYEQFF.

The genes are TRBV5-1 and TRBJ2-1; 8 nucleotides agree with TRBD2. The CDR3 consists of 16 residues. Trimming cost V 4 bases and J 5 bases; bases outside gene matches: 11. Germline CDR1 SGHRS, CDR2 YFSETQ. As DNA, the CDR3 is TGCGCCAGCAGCCAGAGAGCGGGAGTTCGCCACAATGAGCAGTTCTTC. As protein: CASSQRAGVRHNEQFF.

V gene TRBV7-6 combines with J gene TRBJ2-5, with TRBD2 matching 12 bases. The CDR3 has 17 amino acids. The germline V gene encodes CDR1 SGHVS and CDR2 FNYEAQ. V lost 0 bases and J lost 5; bases outside the gene matches: 7. CDR3: CASSLAASGRVLETQYF. The CDR3 nucleotides read TGTGCCAGCAGCTTAGCGGCTAGCGGGAGGGTTTTGGAGACCCAGTACTTC.

This clone appeared a single time. The chain employs TRBV18 and TRBJ1-6; D not resolved. The CDR3 is made up of 14 amino acids. Germline CDR1 reads KGHSH; CDR2 reads LQKENI. V was cut by 6 bases and J by 7 bases, with 13 bases left in between. In DNA form, the CDR3 reads TGTGCCAGCTCCTACCCCTCCGGGAATTCACCCCTCCACTTT. Its protein is CASSYPSGNSPLHF. Together with reference TRBV18 and TRBJ1-6, the CDR3 gives the full variable domain: NAGVMQNPRHLVRRRGQEARLRCSPMKGHSHVYWYRQLPEEGLKFMVYLQKENIIDESGMPKERFSAEFPKEGPSILRIQQVVRGDSAAYFCASSYPSGNSPLHFGNGTRLTVT.